Shown below are 29 T cell receptor beta chains from a single sample sequenced in a study of blood T cell repertoires in COVID-19. Assay: immunoSEQ multiplex PCR; the TCRdb copy retains only in-frame clones and omits some. The sample includes about 440,000 clones, about 91% of them seen just once. The sample consisted of peripheral blood. Receptors were obtained from a woman between 45 and 65 years old with COVID-19, enrolled during active disease.

The chain couples TRBV18 to TRBJ1-1; D remains unclear. CDR3 size: 15 residues. Germline values: CDR1 KGHSH, CDR2 LQKENI. With 3 bases removed from V and 6 bases from J, the gap between germline ends came to 17 bases. CDR3: CASSPNGEGHAEAFF. The CDR3 nucleotides are TGTGCCAGCTCACCGAACGGCGAGGGTCACGCTGAAGCTTTCTTT.

This clone was picked up one time. The CDR3 DNA reads TGTGCCAGCAGTTCATCCACCTACGAGCAGTACTTC. It specifies CASSSSTYEQYF. This chain connects TRBV12-3 or TRBV12-4 to TRBJ2-7; D unclear. The V end was cut by 4 bases, the J end by 2 bases, with 6 bases between. This CDR3 comprises 12 residues.

The CDR3 region is CAWSVGAPGEQYF. The CDR3 DNA follows: TGTGCCTGGAGTGTAGGGGCCCCCGGCGAGCAGTACTTC. V is TRBV30 and J is TRBJ2-7; maybe TRBD1 (5 bases). The CDR3 runs to 13 residues. The germline gives CDR1 GTSNPN, CDR2 SVGIG (reference sequence). The ends were cut back, 0 bases at V and 6 bases at J, with 12 bases in the middle.

This chain joins TRBV28 and TRBJ1-2; no reliable D call. Germline loops: CDR1 MDHEN, CDR2 SYDVKM. V lost 5 bases and J 2 bases, leaving 6 bases between the germline ends. The CDR3 is made up of 12 amino acids. The CDR3 DNA follows: TGTGCCAGCAGTCTCCAGAACTATGGCTACACCTTC. Encoded protein: CASSLQNYGYTF.

This clone appeared once. The chain carries TRBV30 and TRBJ1-1; the match to TRBD1 covers 7 bases. The CDR3 is 15 residues long. Trimming at V came to 4 bases and at J to 1 base, leaving 9 bases not matched to a gene. Germline V gene sequence: CDR1 GTSNPN, CDR2 SVGIG (reference sequence). For the CDR3, the DNA is TGTGCCTGGAATCGGTGGGGGACAGAGAACACTGAAGCTTTCTTT. Translating gives CAWNRWGTENTEAFF.

This clone was counted a single time. This sequence joins TRBV2 and TRBJ2-3, with D hard to call. This CDR3 has 11 residues. Germline CDR1 reads SNHLY; CDR2 reads FYNNEI. V was cut by 7 bases and J by 6 bases, with 8 bases left in between. CDR3 sequence (DNA): TGTGCCAGCAACTCCTTCGATACGCAGTATTTT. This sequence encodes CASNSFDTQYF.

This chain connects TRBV19 to TRBJ1-4; 11 bases align to TRBD1. CDR3 length equals 14 residues. Germline assignment: CDR1 LNHDA and CDR2 SQIVND (reference sequence). J was trimmed by 6 bases and V by 3 bases; bases with no gene match: 0. The CDR3 DNA reads TGTGCCAGTAGTATGGGACAGGGGGATGAAAAACTGTTTTTT. This codes for CASSMGQGDEKLFF.

The chain recombines TRBV9 with TRBJ1-6; D is uncertain. The germline CDR1 and CDR2 sequences are SGDLS and YYNGEE. This CDR3 spans 15 amino acids. Trimming stripped 0 bases from V and 8 bases from J, with 12 bases between. The CDR3, as DNA: TGTGCCAGCAGCGTAGGGCAGCTAGGCCATTCACCCCTCCACTTT. It specifies CASSVGQLGHSPLHF.

V and J are TRBV12-3 or TRBV12-4 and TRBJ1-1; maybe TRBD1 (6 bases). Trimming took off 6 bases at V and 5 bases at J, with 13 bases between the two ends. The CDR3 spans 13 residues. The CDR3: CASSSRGRTEAFF. The CDR3 DNA is TGTGCCAGCAGCTCCAGGGGTCGTACTGAAGCTTTCTTT.

The V gene is TRBV2, the J gene TRBJ1-1, with D possibly matching TRBD1 (6 bases). Deletions cut 6 bases from V and 1 base from J, with 12 bases between. There are 14 residues in the CDR3. Germline V gene sequence: CDR1 SNHLY, CDR2 FYNNEI. The CDR3 loop reads CASSRTATNTEAFF. In nucleotides, the CDR3 is TGTGCCAGCAGCCGGACAGCGACGAACACTGAAGCTTTCTTT. Combining the CDR3 with reference TRBV2 and TRBJ1-1 gives the whole variable domain EPEVTQTPSHQVTQMGQEVILRCVPISNHLYFYWYRQILGQKVEFLVSFYNNEISEKSEIFDDQFSVERPDGSNFTLKIRSTKLEDSAMYFCASSRTATNTEAFFGQGTRLTVV.

This clone was picked up one time. The chain joins TRBV28 to TRBJ2-1, with 9 bases that match TRBD1. Looked up from germline, CDR1 is MDHEN and CDR2 is SYDVKM. This CDR3 is 17 amino acids long. J lost 4 bases, V lost 6 bases, and 13 bases had no gene match. The CDR3 bases are TGTGCCAGCAGGAACGATGACGGACAGGGGCCTTACAATGAGCAGTTCTTC. Its protein is CASRNDDGQGPYNEQFF. Complete variable domain (other parts from reference TRBV28 and TRBJ2-1): DVKVTQSSRYLVKRTGEKVFLECVQDMDHENMFWYRQDPGLGLRLIYFSYDVKMKEKGDIPEGYSVSREKKERFSLILESASTNQTSMYLCASRNDDGQGPYNEQFFGPGTRLTVL.

CDR3 DNA sequence: TGCGCCAGCAGCTTGGCACTTCCTGACAATGAGCAGTTCTTC. Amino acid sequence: CASSLALPDNEQFF. The chain links TRBV5-1 to TRBJ2-1; D is uncertain. The CDR3 is 14 amino acids. Trimming removed 0 bases from V and 5 bases from J, with 9 bases in between. CDR1 and CDR2 (germline): SGHRS, YFSETQ.

This clone was recorded once. This rearrangement joins TRBV19 to TRBJ1-6; 8 nucleotides align to TRBD1. V gave up 5 bases and J gave up 10 bases; unmatched junction bases: 7. The CDR3 totals 14 residues. Germline values: CDR1 LNHDA, CDR2 SQIVND (reference sequence). In nucleotides, the CDR3 is TGTGCCAGTAGTTTCGGACAGGGAAGATCACCCCTCCACTTT. Its protein product is CASSFGQGRSPLHF.

The chain couples TRBV5-1 to TRBJ2-1; TRBD2 might be the D (6 bases). The germline V gene has CDR1 SGHRS and CDR2 YFSETQ. The CDR3 loop spans 16 amino acids. Trimming shortened V by 4 bases and J by 7 bases, and 21 bases separated the two germline ends. The CDR3 protein is CASSQWLGGARNEQFF. The CDR3 DNA reads as TGCGCCAGCAGCCAATGGCTGGGGGGTGCGAGAAATGAGCAGTTCTTC.

The table lists this clone with a count of one. The genes are TRBV27 and TRBJ1-2; 7 bases agree with TRBD1. The CDR3 spans 13 residues. In germline, CDR1 is MNHEY, CDR2 SMNVEV (reference sequence). Losses at the gene ends were 2 bases for V and 5 bases for J; bases not matched to a gene: 2. The CDR3 nucleotides are TGTGCCAGCAGTTTACAACAGGGGTATGGCTACACCTTC. It encodes CASSLQQGYGYTF.

V usage is TRBV30 and J usage is TRBJ1-4; 9 bases fit TRBD1. The germline CDR1 and CDR2 sequences are GTSNPN and SVGIG (reference sequence). This CDR3 has 15 amino acids. V trimming: 7 bases; J trimming: 8 bases; junction bases outside the gene matches: 14. This CDR3 is CASQRDRVPGEKLFF. In DNA, the CDR3 is TGTGCCTCACAACGGGACAGGGTACCTGGGGAAAAACTGTTTTTT. The entire variable domain, with the rest obtained from reference TRBV30 and TRBJ1-4, is as follows: SQTIHQWPATLVQPVGSPLSLECTVEGTSNPNLYWYRQAAGRGLQLLFYSVGIGQISSEVPQNLSASRPQDRQFILSSKKLLLSDSGFYLCASQRDRVPGEKLFFGSGTQLSVL.

The V and J genes are TRBV6-2 or TRBV6-3 and TRBJ1-2, with D uncertain. The germline V and J ends were trimmed by 1 base and 8 bases, with 14 bases remaining between them. Germline V gene lookup returns CDR1 MNHEY and CDR2 SVGEGT. The CDR3 is made up of 14 amino acids. The CDR3 sequence is CASSYYPFRRGYTF. The CDR3 nucleotides are TGTGCCAGCAGTTACTACCCTTTCAGGCGCGGCTACACCTTC.

This clone was found a few times. The chain employs TRBV4-2 and TRBJ2-7; D is uncertain. V was clipped by 3 bases and J by 5 bases, with 14 bases between them. Looked up from germline, CDR1 is LGHNA and CDR2 is YNFKEQ. The CDR3 has 14 residues. The CDR3 region has the DNA TGTGCCAGCAGCCAGGGCACGCTTTACCACGAGCAGTACTTC. It encodes CASSQGTLYHEQYF.

J is TRBJ2-5 and V is TRBV6-5; tentatively, D is TRBD2 (6 bases). The V end lost 5 bases, the J end lost 4 bases, and 17 bases lay between the germline ends. The CDR3 covers 15 residues. The germline CDR1 and CDR2 sequences are MNHEY and SVGAGI. CDR3 nucleotides: TGTGCCAGCAGTCCTCGGACTACCCCCACAGAGACCCAGTACTTC. Protein sequence: CASSPRTTPTETQYF.

The V and J genes are TRBV19 and TRBJ2-1, with TRBD2 identical over 13 bases. Per germline, CDR1 LNHDA and CDR2 SQIVND (reference sequence). The CDR3 loop spans 15 amino acids. V trimming: 7 bases; J trimming: 7 bases; junction bases outside the gene matches: 7. This CDR3 reads CASKGLAGAANEQFF. The DNA for the CDR3 is TGTGCCAGTAAAGGACTAGCGGGGGCCGCGAATGAGCAGTTCTTC.

The genes are TRBV14 and TRBJ1-1, with D uncertain. The germline CDR1 and CDR2 sequences are SGHDN and FVKESK. CDR3 length equals 13 residues. V dropped 0 bases and J dropped 5 bases, with 7 bases sitting between them. The CDR3 reads CASSQDFRTEAFF. The CDR3 region has the DNA TGTGCCAGCAGCCAAGACTTCCGGACTGAAGCTTTCTTT.

This chain uses TRBV27 with TRBJ1-2; perhaps TRBD1 as D (5 bases). Deletions cut 6 bases from V and 4 bases from J, with 21 bases between. The germline gives CDR1 MNHEY, CDR2 SMNVEV (reference sequence). The CDR3 extends over 16 amino acids. DNA for the CDR3: TGTGCCAGCAGCCCTGGGGCTAATCCCCCCTTCTATGGCTACACCTTC. Protein: CASSPGANPPFYGYTF.

The chain carries TRBV5-1 and TRBJ1-6; tentative D call: TRBD1 (6 bases). The germline gives CDR1 SGHRS, CDR2 YFSETQ. CDR3 length equals 14 residues. V shed 0 bases and J shed 7 bases, with 8 bases lying between them. The CDR3 nucleotides read TGCGCCAGCAGCTTGGTACAGGGAAATTCACCCCTCCACTTT. Translated, it gives CASSLVQGNSPLHF.

CDR3 sequence: CASSSGRDRGNYGYTF. CDR3 nucleotides: TGCGCCAGCAGCTCGGGCCGGGACAGGGGGAACTATGGCTACACCTTC. This sequence joins TRBV5-1 and TRBJ1-2, with 11 bases matching TRBD1. V shed 3 bases, J shed 2 bases, and the junction held 6 bases outside the gene matches. From germline, CDR1 is SGHRS and CDR2 YFSETQ. The CDR3 has 16 amino acids.

This chain uses TRBV27 with TRBJ2-7; weak D call: TRBD1 (6 bases). V lost 7 bases and J lost 2, with 15 bases in between. The CDR3 consists of 14 residues. Germline-derived CDR1 and CDR2 are MNHEY and SMNVEV (reference sequence). CDR3 amino acids: CASTSGTTPYEQYF. The CDR3 bases are TGTGCCAGCACATCCGGGACAACTCCCTACGAGCAGTACTTC.

The chain uses TRBV24-1 and TRBJ2-2, with D perhaps TRBD1 (6 bases). Trimming shortened V by 9 bases and J by 6 bases, and 13 bases separated the two germline ends. The germline V gene encodes CDR1 KGHDR and CDR2 SFDVKD. This CDR3 has 13 residues. The CDR3 DNA follows: TGTGCCACCTCGAACCCAGGGGCCGGGGAGCTGTTTTTT. Translating it yields CATSNPGAGELFF.

V and J are TRBV30 and TRBJ2-3; 11 nucleotides agree with TRBD2. The CDR3 covers 18 residues. J lost 0 bases, V lost 1 base, and 9 bases had no gene match. CDR1 is GTSNPN, CDR2 SVGIG, per germline (reference sequence). The CDR3 coding sequence is TGTGCCTGGAGTGGAGGAACTAGCGGGGGCCCCAGCACAGATACGCAGTATTTT. Protein product: CAWSGGTSGGPSTDTQYF.

V gene TRBV10-2 combines with J gene TRBJ2-2, with D possibly being TRBD2 (7 bases). CDR1 and CDR2 from the germline V gene are WSHSY and SAAADI. The length of the CDR3 is 18 residues. The V end was cut by 7 bases, the J end by 5 bases, with 26 bases between. The CDR3 DNA sequence: TGCGCCAGCAATATTAAACCGACCGGGGGGCCAAATACCGGGGAGCTGTTTTTT. Its translation is CASNIKPTGGPNTGELFF.

CDR3: CASRHRDNYGYTF. For the CDR3, the DNA is TGTGCCAGCCGTCACAGGGATAACTATGGCTACACCTTC. The chain carries TRBV9 and TRBJ1-2; tentative D call: TRBD1 (6 bases). The CDR3 spans 13 residues. Germline assignment: CDR1 SGDLS and CDR2 YYNGEE. V was cut by 7 bases and J by 1 base, with 11 bases left in between.